This TCR beta chain was documented in a study of blood T cell repertoires in COVID-19. In the authors' workflow: Estimated nucleated cell counts came from reference gene primer amplification. Here immunoSEQ multiplex PCR was the method, and the copy in TCRdb shows in-frame clones only, minus some. V, J and clone size are those of that table, while D and trimming were read from the DNA. The data contain just over 650,000 clones, around 90% of them singletons. The V gene's germline CDR1 is LGHNA and CDR2 YSLEER. This CDR3 spans 16 amino acids. V shed 0 bases and J 4 bases; nucleotides not matched to a gene: 8.

This receptor was identified in a woman aged 18-35 years with acute or convalescent COVID-19. V and J are TRBV4-3 and TRBJ2-5, with 7 positions matching TRBD2. Source material: peripheral blood. CDR3 nucleotides: TGCGCCAGCAGCCAAGATGTCGGTAGCGGGCGAGAGACCCAGTACTTC. Protein: CASSQDVGSGRETQYF.